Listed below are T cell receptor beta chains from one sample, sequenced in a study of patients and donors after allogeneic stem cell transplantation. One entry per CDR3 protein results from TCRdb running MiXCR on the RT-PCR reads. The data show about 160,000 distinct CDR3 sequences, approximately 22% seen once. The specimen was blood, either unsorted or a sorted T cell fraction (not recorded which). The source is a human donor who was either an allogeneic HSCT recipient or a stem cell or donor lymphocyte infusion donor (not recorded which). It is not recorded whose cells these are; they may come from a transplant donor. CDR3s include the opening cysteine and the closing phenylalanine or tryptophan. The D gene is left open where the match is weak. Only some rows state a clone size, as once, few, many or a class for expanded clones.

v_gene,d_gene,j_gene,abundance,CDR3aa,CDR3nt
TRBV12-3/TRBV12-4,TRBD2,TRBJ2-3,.,CASSSLAGNSDTQYF,TGTGCCAGCAGTTCACTAGCGGGGAATTCAGATACGCAGTATTTT
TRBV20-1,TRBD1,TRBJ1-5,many,CSARLQGASNQPQHF,TGCAGTGCTAGGTTACAGGGGGCAAGCAATCAGCCCCAGCATTTT
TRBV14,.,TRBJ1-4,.,CASSQDLRGTNEKLFF,TGTGCCAGCAGCCAAGATTTAAGGGGAACTAATGAAAAACTGTTTTTT
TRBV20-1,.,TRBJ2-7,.,CSATWDNAAYEQYF,TGCAGTGCTACCTGGGACAATGCGGCCTACGAGCAGTACTTC
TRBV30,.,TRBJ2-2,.,CAWSLYLPDTGELFF,TGTGCCTGGAGTTTATACCTTCCTGACACCGGGGAGCTGTTTTTT
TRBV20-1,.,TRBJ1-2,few,CSARLPENYGYTF,TGCAGTGCTAGACTCCCCGAGAACTATGGCTACACCTTC
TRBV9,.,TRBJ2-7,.,CASSVVGQGGDEQYF,TGTGCCAGCAGCGTAGTAGGCCAGGGGGGAGACGAGCAGTACTTC
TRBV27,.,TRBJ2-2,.,CASRSSGELFF,TGTGCCAGCCGTTCAAGCGGGGAGCTGTTTTTT
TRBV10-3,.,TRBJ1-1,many,CAISDGVNTEAFF,TGTGCCATCAGTGACGGGGTAAACACTGAAGCTTTCTTT
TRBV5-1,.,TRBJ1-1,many,CASSFFHGNTEAFF,TGCGCCAGCAGCTTTTTCCACGGGAACACTGAAGCTTTCTTT
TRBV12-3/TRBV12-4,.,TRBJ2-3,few,CASSLGLAAADTDTQYF,TGTGCCAGCAGTTTAGGGCTGGCAGCGGCAGACACAGATACGCAGTATTTT
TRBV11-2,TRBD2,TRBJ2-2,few,CASSLFLREPTGELFF,TGTGCCAGCAGCTTATTTTTGCGGGAGCCAACCGGGGAGCTGTTTTTT
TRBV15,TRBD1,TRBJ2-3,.,CATSRTGGGTDTQYF,TGTGCCACCAGCAGAACAGGGGGCGGTACAGATACGCAGTATTTT
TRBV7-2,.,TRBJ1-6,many,CASSRLRGNSPLHF,TGTGCCAGCAGCCGTTTGAGGGGTAATTCACCCCTCCACTTT
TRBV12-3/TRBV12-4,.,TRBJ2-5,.,CASSLSAAPVETQYF,TGTGCCAGCAGTTTGAGTGCGGCCCCCGTGGAGACCCAGTACTTC
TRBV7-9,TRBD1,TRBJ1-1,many,CASSYDRDRDNTEAFF,TGTGCCAGCAGCTACGACCGGGACAGGGACAACACTGAAGCTTTCTTT
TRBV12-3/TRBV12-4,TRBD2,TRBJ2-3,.,CASSSGTTYTQYF,TGTGCCAGCAGTTCCGGGACTACGTATACGCAGTATTTT
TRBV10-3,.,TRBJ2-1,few,CAISESTRENEQFF,TGTGCCATCAGTGAGTCGACTCGGGAAAATGAGCAGTTCTTC
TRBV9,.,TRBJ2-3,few,CASSKLSSDTQYF,TGTGCCAGCAGCAAGCTGTCGTCAGATACGCAGTATTTT
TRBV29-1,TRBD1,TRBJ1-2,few,CSVAGGYGYTF,TGCAGCGTCGCAGGGGGGTATGGCTACACCTTC